This T cell receptor (beta chain) was found in a study of graft-versus-host responses after intestinal transplantation. Study-wide results and limits: Circulating GvH clones peaking coincided with falling HvG clones soon after transplant.

V lost 0 bases to trimming and J lost 4 bases, with 1 base between them. The CDR3 contains 13 residues. CDR1 is SGHTA and CDR2 is FQGNSA in the germline V gene. Data came from immunoSEQ multiplex PCR; TCRdb stores just in-frame clones and leaves some out. The sample yields roughly 130,000 clones, around nine tenths seen once. A remark on this clone: The antigen is unknown.

The chain combines TRBV7-2 with TRBJ2-6; D call uncertain. Source: unstimulated CD4+ T cells sorted from spleen or lymph node cells, taken before intestinal transplant. The sequence derives from a human donor who received an intestinal transplant. The CDR3 loop reads CASSLAGANVLTF. Here the CDR3 DNA reads TGTGCCAGCAGCTTAGCAGGGGCCAACGTCCTGACTTTC.